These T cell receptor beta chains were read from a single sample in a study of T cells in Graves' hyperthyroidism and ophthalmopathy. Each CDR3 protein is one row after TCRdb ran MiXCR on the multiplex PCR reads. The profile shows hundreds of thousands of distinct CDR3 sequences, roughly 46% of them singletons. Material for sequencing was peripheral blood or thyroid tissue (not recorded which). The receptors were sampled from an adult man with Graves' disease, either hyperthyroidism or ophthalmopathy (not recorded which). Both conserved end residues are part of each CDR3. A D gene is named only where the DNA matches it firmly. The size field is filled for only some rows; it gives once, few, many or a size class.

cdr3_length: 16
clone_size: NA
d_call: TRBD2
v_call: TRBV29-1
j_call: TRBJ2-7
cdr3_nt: TGCAGCGCCCGAATCGGGACGGGACTAAGCCCCTACGAGCAGTACTTC
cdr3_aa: CSARIGTGLSPYEQYF

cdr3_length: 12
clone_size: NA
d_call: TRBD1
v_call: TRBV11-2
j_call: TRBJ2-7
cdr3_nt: TGTGCCAGCCGCACCACAGGGGGCGGGCAGTACTTC
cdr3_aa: CASRTTGGGQYF

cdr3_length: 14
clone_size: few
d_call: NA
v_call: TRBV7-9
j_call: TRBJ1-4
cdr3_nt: TGTGCCAGCAGCCATCTCGGGGCTAATGAAAAACTGTTTTTT
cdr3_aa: CASSHLGANEKLFF

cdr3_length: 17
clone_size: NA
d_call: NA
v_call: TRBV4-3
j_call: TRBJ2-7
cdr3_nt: TGCGCCAGCAGCCAAGAACCTCGGCCATCCTCCTTCTACGAGCAGTACTTC
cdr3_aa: CASSQEPRPSSFYEQYF

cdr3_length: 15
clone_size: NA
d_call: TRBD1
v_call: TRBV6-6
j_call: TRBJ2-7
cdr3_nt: TGTGCCAGCAGTTATGGGGACAGTCGATTCTACGAGCAGTACTTC
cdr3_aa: CASSYGDSRFYEQYF

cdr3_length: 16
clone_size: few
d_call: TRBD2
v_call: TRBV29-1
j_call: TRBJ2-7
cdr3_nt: TGCAGCGTCGCGGGACTAGCGGGAGGGCCGTTGTACGAGCAGTACTTC
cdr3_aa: CSVAGLAGGPLYEQYF

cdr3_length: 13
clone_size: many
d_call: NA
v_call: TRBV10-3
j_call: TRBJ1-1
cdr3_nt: TGTGCCATCAGTAGATCTAAAAACACTGAAGCTTTCTTT
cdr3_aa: CAISRSKNTEAFF

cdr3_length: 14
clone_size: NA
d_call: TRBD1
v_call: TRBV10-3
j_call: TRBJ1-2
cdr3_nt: TGTGCCATCAGTGACGGGACAGGGTTAGATGGCTACACCTTC
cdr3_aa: CAISDGTGLDGYTF

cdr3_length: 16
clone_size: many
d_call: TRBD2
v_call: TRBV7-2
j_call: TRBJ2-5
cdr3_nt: TGTGCCAGCAGCTTAGGCCTAGCGGGAGGAGGAGAGACCCAGTACTTC
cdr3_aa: CASSLGLAGGGETQYF

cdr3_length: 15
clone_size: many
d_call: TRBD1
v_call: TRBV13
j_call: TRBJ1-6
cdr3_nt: TGTGCCAGCAGCCTACAGGGGTCTATACATTCACCCCTCCACTTT
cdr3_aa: CASSLQGSIHSPLHF

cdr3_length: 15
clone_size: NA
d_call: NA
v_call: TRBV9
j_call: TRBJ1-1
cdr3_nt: TGTGCCAGCAGCTTCGGGGGGCGCAGTCACACTGAAGCTTTCTTT
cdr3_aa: CASSFGGRSHTEAFF

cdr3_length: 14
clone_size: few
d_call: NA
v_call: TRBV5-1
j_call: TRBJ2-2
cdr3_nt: TGCGCCAGCAGCTTAACCACATTGGCCGGGGAGCTGTTTTTT
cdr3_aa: CASSLTTLAGELFF

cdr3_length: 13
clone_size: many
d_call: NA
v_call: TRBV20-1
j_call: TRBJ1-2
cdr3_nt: TGCAGTGCTGAGAAAGACAGTAACTATGGCTACACCTTC
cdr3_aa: CSAEKDSNYGYTF

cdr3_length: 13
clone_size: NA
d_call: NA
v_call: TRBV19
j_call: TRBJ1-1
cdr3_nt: TGTGCCAGTAGTGACAGCGGAACCACTGAAGCTTTCTTT
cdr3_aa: CASSDSGTTEAFF

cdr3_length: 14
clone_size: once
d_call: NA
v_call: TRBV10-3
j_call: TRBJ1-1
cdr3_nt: TGTGCCAGCAGTTACTCAGAGATGAACACTGAAGCTTTCTTT
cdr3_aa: CASSYSEMNTEAFF

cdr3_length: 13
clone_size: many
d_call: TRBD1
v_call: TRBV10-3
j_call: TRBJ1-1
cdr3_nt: TGTGCCATCGGACACACAGGGGGTACTGAAGCTTTCTTT
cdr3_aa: CAIGHTGGTEAFF

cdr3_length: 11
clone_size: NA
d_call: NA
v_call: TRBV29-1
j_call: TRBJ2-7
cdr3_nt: TGCAGCGTTGGAAACAGGGCTGGGCAGTACTTC
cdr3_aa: CSVGNRAGQYF

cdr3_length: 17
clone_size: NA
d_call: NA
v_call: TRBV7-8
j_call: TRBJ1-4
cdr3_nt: TGTGCCAGCAGCCGGGGACAACCGGGAGCCTTTAATGAAAAACTGTTTTTT
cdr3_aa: CASSRGQPGAFNEKLFF

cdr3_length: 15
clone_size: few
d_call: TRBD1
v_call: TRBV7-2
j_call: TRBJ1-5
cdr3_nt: TGTGCCAGCAGCTTATTTAGGACAGGGGATCAGCCCCAGCATTTT
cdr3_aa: CASSLFRTGDQPQHF

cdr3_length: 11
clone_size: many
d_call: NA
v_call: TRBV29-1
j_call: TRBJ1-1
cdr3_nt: TGCAGCGTTGAACTACGACAAGGGGCTTTCTTT
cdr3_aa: CSVELRQGAFF

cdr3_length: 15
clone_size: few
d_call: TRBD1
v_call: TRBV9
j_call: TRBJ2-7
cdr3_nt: TGTGCCAGCAGTCGACAGGGTGAAATCTCCTACGAGCAGTACTTC
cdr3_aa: CASSRQGEISYEQYF

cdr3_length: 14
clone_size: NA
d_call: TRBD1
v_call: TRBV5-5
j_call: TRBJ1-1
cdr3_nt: TGCGCCAGCAGCCTCGGACAGGGGGCCGATGAAGCTTTCTTT
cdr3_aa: CASSLGQGADEAFF

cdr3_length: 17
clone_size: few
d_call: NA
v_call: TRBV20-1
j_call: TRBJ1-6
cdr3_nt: TGCAGTGCTCGACCCCTCGGAGGGGAAAGGGATAATTCACCCCTCCACTTT
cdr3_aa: CSARPLGGERDNSPLHF

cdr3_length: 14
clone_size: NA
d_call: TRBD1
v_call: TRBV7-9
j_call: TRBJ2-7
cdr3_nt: TGTGCCAGCAGCGCCGGACAGGGAAGATGGGAGCAGTACTTC
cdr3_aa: CASSAGQGRWEQYF

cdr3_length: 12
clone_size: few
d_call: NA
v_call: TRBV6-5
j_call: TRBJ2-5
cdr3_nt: TGTGCCAGTGGTCCAGTCGAAGAGACCCAGTACTTC
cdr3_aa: CASGPVEETQYF

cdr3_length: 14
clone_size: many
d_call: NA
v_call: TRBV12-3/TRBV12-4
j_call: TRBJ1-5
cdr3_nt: TGTGCCAGCAGTTTAAGCCCGGACGGTCAGCCCCAGCATTTT
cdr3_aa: CASSLSPDGQPQHF

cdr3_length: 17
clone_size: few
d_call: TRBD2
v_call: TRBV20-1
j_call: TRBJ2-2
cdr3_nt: TGCAGTGCTAGAGGTGGGAGTGGGGGGGCGAACACCGGGGAGCTGTTTTTT
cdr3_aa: CSARGGSGGANTGELFF

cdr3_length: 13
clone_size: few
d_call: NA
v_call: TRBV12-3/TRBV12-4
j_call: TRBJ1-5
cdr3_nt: TGTGCCAGCAGTTTGGCTGACAGTCAGCCCCAGCATTTT
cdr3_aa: CASSLADSQPQHF

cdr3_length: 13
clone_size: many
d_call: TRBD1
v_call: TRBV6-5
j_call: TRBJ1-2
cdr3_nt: TGCGCCAGCAGGGGGACTGCTAACTATGGCTACACCTTC
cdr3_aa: CASRGTANYGYTF

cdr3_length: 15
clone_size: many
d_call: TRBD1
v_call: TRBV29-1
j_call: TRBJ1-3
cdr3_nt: TGCAGCGTCGTGACAGGGGCCTACTCTGGAAACACCATATATTTT
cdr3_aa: CSVVTGAYSGNTIYF

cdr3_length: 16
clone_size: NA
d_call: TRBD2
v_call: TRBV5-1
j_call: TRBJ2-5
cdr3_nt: TGCGCCAGCAGCTCAACCGGGACTAGCGGGGTTGAGACCCAGTACTTC
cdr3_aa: CASSSTGTSGVETQYF

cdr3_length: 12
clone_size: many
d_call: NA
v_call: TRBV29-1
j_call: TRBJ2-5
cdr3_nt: TGCAGCGTTGAAAATACACGCGAGACCCAGTACTTC
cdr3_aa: CSVENTRETQYF

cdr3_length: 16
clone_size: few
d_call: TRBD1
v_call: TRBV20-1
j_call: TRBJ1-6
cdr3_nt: TGCAGTGCTAGAGATACAGGACAGGGCGATAATTCACCCCTCCACTTT
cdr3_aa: CSARDTGQGDNSPLHF

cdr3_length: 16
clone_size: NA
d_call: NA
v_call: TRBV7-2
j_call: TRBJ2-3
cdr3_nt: TGTGCCAGCAGCTCGACCCCCGGGACATACACAGATACGCAGTATTTT
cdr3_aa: CASSSTPGTYTDTQYF

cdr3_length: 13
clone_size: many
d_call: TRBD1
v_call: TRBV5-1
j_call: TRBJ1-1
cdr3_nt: TGTGCCAGCAGCCCAGGGGGCTACACTGAAGCTTTCTTT
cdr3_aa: CASSPGGYTEAFF

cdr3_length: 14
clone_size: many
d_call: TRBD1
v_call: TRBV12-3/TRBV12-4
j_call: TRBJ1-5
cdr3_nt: TGTGCCAGCAGCCCTGCAGGGGGGAATCAGCCCCAGCATTTT
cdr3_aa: CASSPAGGNQPQHF

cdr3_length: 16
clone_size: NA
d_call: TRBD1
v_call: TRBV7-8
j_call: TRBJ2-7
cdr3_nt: TGTGCCAGCAGCCCATCCCGCGGGACAGGGGGCCACGAGCAGTACTTC
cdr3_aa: CASSPSRGTGGHEQYF

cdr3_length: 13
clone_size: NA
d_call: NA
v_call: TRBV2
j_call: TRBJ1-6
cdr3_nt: TGTGCCAGCAGTGAACAGGGAAGATCACCCCTCCACTTT
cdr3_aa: CASSEQGRSPLHF

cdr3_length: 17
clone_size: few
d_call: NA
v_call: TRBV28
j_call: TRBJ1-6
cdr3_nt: TGTGCCAGCAGTCTGAAATTGACGGGGGTCGATAATTCACCCCTCCACTTT
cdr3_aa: CASSLKLTGVDNSPLHF

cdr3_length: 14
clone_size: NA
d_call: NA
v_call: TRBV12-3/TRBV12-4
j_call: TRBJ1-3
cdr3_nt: TGTGCCAGCAGACCAATAGGCTCTGGAAACACCATATATTTT
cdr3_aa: CASRPIGSGNTIYF

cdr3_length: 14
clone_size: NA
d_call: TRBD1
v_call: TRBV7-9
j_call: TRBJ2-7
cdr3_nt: TGTGCCAGCGGGACAGGGGCGGGACGGAGGGAGCAGTACTTC
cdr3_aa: CASGTGAGRREQYF

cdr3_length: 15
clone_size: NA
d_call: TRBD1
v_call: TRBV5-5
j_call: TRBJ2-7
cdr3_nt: TGTGCCAGCAGCCAAGAACAACAGGGGGCCTACGAGCAGTACTTC
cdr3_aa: CASSQEQQGAYEQYF

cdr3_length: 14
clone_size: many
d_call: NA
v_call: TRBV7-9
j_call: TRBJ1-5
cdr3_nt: TGTGCCAGCAGCCTAGGTCCCCCTGCGGAGCCCCAGCATTTT
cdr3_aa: CASSLGPPAEPQHF

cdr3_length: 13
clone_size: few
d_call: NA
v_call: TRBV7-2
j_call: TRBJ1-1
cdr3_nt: TGTGCCAGCAGTTTATCCCAAGGGGGTGCAGCTTTCTTT
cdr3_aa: CASSLSQGGAAFF

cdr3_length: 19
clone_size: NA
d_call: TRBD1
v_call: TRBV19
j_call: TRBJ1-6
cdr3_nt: TGTGCCAGTAGTATACGGGACAGGGGCCGGCCGCGGGGAAGTTCACCCCTCCACTTT
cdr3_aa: CASSIRDRGRPRGSSPLHF

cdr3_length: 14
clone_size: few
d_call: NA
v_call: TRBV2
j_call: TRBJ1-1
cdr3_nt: TGTGCCAGCAGGAGGAGGGGTTTTACGTCTGAAGCTTTCTTT
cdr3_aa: CASRRRGFTSEAFF

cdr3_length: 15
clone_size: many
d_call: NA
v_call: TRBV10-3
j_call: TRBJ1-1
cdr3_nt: TGTGCCATCAGTGAACGGGGGCCCAAGAACACTGAAGCTTTCTTT
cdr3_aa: CAISERGPKNTEAFF

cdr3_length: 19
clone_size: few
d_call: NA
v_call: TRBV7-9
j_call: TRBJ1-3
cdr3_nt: TGTGCCAGCAGCGATCTAGATTCGGCCAGGGACGACTCTGGAAACACCATATATTTT
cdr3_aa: CASSDLDSARDDSGNTIYF